The T cell receptor beta chain described here comes from a study of read filtering for tumor transcriptome and immune sequencing. Study overall: By R-ISS, stages I, II and III held approximately 8, 17 and 7 patients. Study-level findings and limits: Dropping single-read clonotypes raised IR-seq and RNA-seq shared-clonotype correlation. The CD138-negative fraction was mixed bone marrow immune cells, not pure T cells.

The V gene lost 4 bases and the J gene lost 0 bases, with 13 bases spanning the gap. CDR1 and CDR2 from the germline V gene are SGHRS and YFSETQ. This CDR3 has 15 amino acids. This library used roughly 0.4 ug RNA and molecular barcoded adaptors spanning alpha/delta and beta/gamma chains. TCRdb ran MiXCR on the reads and lists one entry per CDR3 protein. The repertoire holds roughly 41,000 distinct CDR3 sequences, with about 13% as singletons. This clonotype was found once. Its specificity is not known. This TCR came from a donor at least 40 years old with multiple myeloma. Source material: a population of CD138-negative cells sorted from bone marrow. This chain uses TRBV5-1 with TRBJ1-1, with a possible D match to TRBD1 (6 bases). The CDR3 region has the DNA TGCGCCAGCAGCCTCAGGGGTGAGGTGAACACTGAAGCTTTCTTT. It encodes CASSLRGEVNTEAFF.